These 20 T cell receptor beta chains originate from one sample sequenced in a study of post-analysis software for immune sequencing data. Whole-study findings and limits: In patients, five or six TRBV segments were more frequent than in controls, with TRBV5-6, TRBV5-1 and TRBV20-1 among them.

No antigen has been assigned to these receptors. Presence of unique molecular identifiers characterized the TCR beta cDNA libraries. TCRdb re-derived calls from the PCR reads in MiXCR, one entry per CDR3 protein. The sample consists of fewer than 550,000 distinct CDR3 sequences, under 40% of them appearing once. Sequences were obtained from blood. Source of these receptors: a girl under 18 with multiple sclerosis.

The J gene is TRBJ2-3, the V gene TRBV24-1; 7 bases map to TRBD1. Germline trimming cut 5 bases from V and 4 bases from J; bases unmatched to any gene: 5. The CDR3 spans 14 residues. CDR1 and CDR2 (germline): KGHDR, SFDVKD. The CDR3 loop is CATSGQGRADTQYF. The DNA of the CDR3 is TGTGCCACCAGTGGACAGGGTAGGGCAGATACGCAGTATTTT.

This clonotype was observed a few times. CDR3 DNA sequence: TGTGCCACCAGCAGAGTGCGACAGGGGGCGAGAGAGACCCAGTACTTC. The encoded protein is CATSRVRQGARETQYF. This sequence joins TRBV15 and TRBJ2-5; 10 nucleotides line up with TRBD1. Trimming cost V 1 base and J 4 bases; bases outside gene matches: 6. This CDR3 has 16 residues. The V gene's germline CDR1 is LNHNV and CDR2 YYDKDF (reference sequence).

J is TRBJ2-5 and V is TRBV5-1; possible D gene TRBD2, 6 bases. The DNA end favors TRBJ2-7, so the J call may be wrong. Germline values: CDR1 SGHRS, CDR2 YFSETQ. CDR3 length equals 13 residues. Here the CDR3 reads CASSLAGGSEQYF. The CDR3 DNA follows: TGCGCCAGCAGCTTGGCCGGAGGGTCCGAGCAGTACTTC.

The rearrangement uses TRBV12-3 or TRBV12-4 and TRBJ2-3; weak D call: TRBD1 (5 bases). With 6 bases removed from V and 4 bases from J, the gap between germline ends came to 17 bases. The CDR3 spans 15 residues. The chain's CDR3 is CASSGHGLVADTQYF. DNA of the CDR3: TGTGCCAGCAGCGGACACGGCTTAGTGGCAGATACGCAGTATTTT.

The rearrangement links TRBV10-3 to TRBJ2-2, with a weak D call TRBD2 (5 bases). Germline CDR1 is ENHRY and CDR2 is SYGVKD. V lost 6 bases to trimming and J lost 6 bases, with 11 bases between them. This CDR3 comprises 13 residues. DNA for the CDR3: TGTGCCATCAGCAACCTAGCTTCCGGGGAGCTGTTTTTT. Protein sequence: CAISNLASGELFF.

The gene calls are TRBV11-2 and TRBJ1-4; 9 nucleotides match TRBD1. Germline V gives CDR1 SGHAT, CDR2 FQNNGV. The CDR3 contains 15 residues. V was pared by 4 bases and J by 4 bases, with 4 bases of the junction left unmatched. CDR3 sequence: CASSWADRGNEKLFF. In nucleotides, the CDR3 is TGTGCCAGCAGCTGGGCGGACAGGGGTAATGAAAAACTGTTTTTT.

The V gene is TRBV4-2, the J gene TRBJ2-3, with TRBD2 matching over 7 bases. The CDR3 sequence is 17 residues long. Germline lookup yields CDR1 LGHNA and CDR2 YNFKEQ. V was clipped by 1 base and J by 4 bases; unmatched bases: 11. In DNA, the CDR3 is TGTGCCAGCAGCCAAGGGCCACTCTGGGGGGGGGCAGATACGCAGTATTTT. It encodes CASSQGPLWGGADTQYF.

The chain joins TRBV5-1 to TRBJ2-3; D tentatively fits TRBD1 or TRBD2 (5 bases each). The CDR3 loop spans 17 amino acids. The germline gives CDR1 SGHRS, CDR2 YFSETQ. V was clipped by 2 bases and J by 4 bases, with 20 bases between them. The CDR3 here is CASSLVLGRPRSDTQYF. As DNA, the CDR3 is TGCGCCAGCAGCTTAGTCCTGGGACGGCCTAGGTCAGATACGCAGTATTTT.

This clonotype was counted only a few times. The chain combines TRBV27 with TRBJ2-5, with TRBD1 matching 8 bases. Germline V gene lookup returns CDR1 MNHEY and CDR2 SMNVEV (reference sequence). The trim removed 5 bases at V and 3 bases at J, leaving 11 bases unmatched. The CDR3 consists of 16 residues. CDR3 in amino acids: CASSTRTGKDEETQYF. CDR3 nucleotides: TGTGCCAGCAGTACCCGGACAGGGAAGGATGAAGAGACCCAGTACTTC.

The CDR3 sequence: CASSQDPRIDEKLFF. The CDR3 region has the DNA TGCGCCAGCAGCCAAGACCCGAGAATCGATGAAAAACTGTTTTTT. This chain links TRBV4-1 with TRBJ1-4; unclear D gene. Between the trimmed V and J ends, which lost 0 bases and 6 bases, there was a span of 11 bases. The CDR3 spans 15 residues. Per the germline V gene, CDR1 is MGHRA and CDR2 is YSYEKL.

The V and J genes are TRBV7-9 and TRBJ1-1; TRBD1 aligns across 9 bases. V lost 4 bases and J lost 4; bases outside the gene matches: 4. The CDR3 spans 14 residues. From germline, CDR1 is SEHNR and CDR2 FQNEAQ (reference sequence). The CDR3, as DNA: TGTGCCAGCAGCTCAGTGACAGGGGGCACTGAAGCTTTCTTT. It codes for CASSSVTGGTEAFF.

This clonotype was counted a few times. J is TRBJ2-1 and V is TRBV4-2, with D perhaps TRBD1 (6 bases). V lost 1 base and J lost 6, with 13 bases in between. Germline V CDR1 and CDR2: LGHNA, YNFKEQ. This CDR3 contains 15 residues. CDR3 coding DNA: TGTGCCAGCAGCCAAGGACTGGACAGTTCCAATGAGCAGTTCTTC. Its translation is CASSQGLDSSNEQFF.

This clonotype was detected many times. The chain carries TRBV5-1 and TRBJ2-1; 14 nucleotides align to TRBD2. This CDR3 spans 17 amino acids. The germline V gene has CDR1 SGHRS and CDR2 YFSETQ. Trimming removed 4 bases from V and 5 bases from J; junction bases left unmatched: 8. The CDR3 reads CASSAEPGLAGDNEQFF. CDR3 bases: TGCGCCAGCAGCGCTGAACCGGGACTAGCGGGGGACAATGAGCAGTTCTTC.

The CDR3: CASSLGAANEKLFF. The CDR3 DNA reads as TGTGCCAGCAGCTTAGGGGCGGCTAATGAAAAACTGTTTTTT. J is TRBJ1-4 and V is TRBV7-9; unclear D gene. Germline loops: CDR1 SEHNR, CDR2 FQNEAQ (reference sequence). Trimming took off 1 base at V and 3 bases at J, with 6 bases between the two ends. The CDR3 runs 14 residues.

The chain joins TRBV4-1 to TRBJ1-2; TRBD1 aligns across 7 bases. Germline V CDR1 and CDR2: MGHRA, YSYEKL. The trim removed 4 bases at V and 3 bases at J, leaving 8 bases unmatched. The CDR3 has 15 residues. The CDR3: CASSPYTGEHYGYTF. The DNA of the CDR3 is TGCGCCAGCAGCCCGTATACAGGGGAACACTATGGCTACACCTTC.

This clonotype appeared once. In DNA form, the CDR3 reads TGCGCCAGCAGCCAAGATGATTTGGGGCCCCAGCATTTT. Its protein is CASSQDDLGPQHF. The V gene is TRBV4-1, the J gene TRBJ1-5; no firm D call. Germline V gene lookup returns CDR1 MGHRA and CDR2 YSYEKL. The CDR3 is 13 residues long. V was cut by 0 bases and J by 9 bases, with 9 bases left in between.

The V gene is TRBV7-9, the J gene TRBJ2-7, with D perhaps matching TRBD2 (7 bases). The J call may be mistaken, given a closer DNA end match to TRBJ2-5. Germline V gene sequence: CDR1 SEHNR, CDR2 FQNEAQ (reference sequence). This CDR3 region has 15 residues. The CDR3 sequence is CASSPSGGRAETQYF. CDR3 DNA sequence: TGTGCCAGCAGCCCGTCGGGGGGCCGGGCGGAGACCCAGTACTTC.

The chain has TRBV6-5 and TRBJ2-1; D remains ambiguous. The V gene lost 0 bases and the J gene lost 12 bases, with 12 bases spanning the gap. Germline V gene sequence: CDR1 MNHEY, CDR2 SVGAGI. CDR3 length: 13 residues. CDR3 region: CASSYSGLRGQFF. The CDR3 nucleotides read TGTGCCAGCAGTTACTCGGGTTTGCGAGGGCAGTTCTTC.

This rearrangement joins TRBV20-1 to TRBJ2-7; D is unclear. This CDR3 is 15 amino acids long. The V and J ends lost 4 bases and 2 bases respectively, with 18 bases between them. Germline lookup yields CDR1 DFQATT and CDR2 SNEGSKA (reference sequence). The CDR3, as DNA: TGCAGTGCTAAAGATAGGATCGGGTGGGCCTACGAGCAGTACTTC. Translating gives CSAKDRIGWAYEQYF.

V usage is TRBV6-5 and J usage is TRBJ2-5; D not certain. CDR3 size: 14 residues. Germline V gives CDR1 MNHEY, CDR2 SVGAGI. Trimming left V 0 bases short and J 4 bases short, with 9 bases between. The DNA for the CDR3 is TGTGCCAGCAGTTACTCTCGTAGAGGAGAGACCCAGTACTTC. This codes for CASSYSRRGETQYF.